These 11 T cell receptor beta chains share one sample of origin, sequenced in a study of PD-1 blockade in classical Hodgkin lymphoma. Time point denoted: cycle 4 day 1 (C4D1), after five to seven weeks of nivolumab. Each of the patients experienced relapse following autologous stem cell transplantation, and their brentuximab vedotin exposure differed. The assay was immunoSEQ multiplex PCR, and TCRdb's table has in-frame clones only and misses some. This sample has approximately 38,000 clones, with 77% found just once. The sequences come from peripheral blood mononuclear cells (PBMCs), collected before the fourth cycle of nivolumab. Source of these receptors: a human donor with classical Hodgkin lymphoma.

CDR3 sequence: CSVDGGPQETQYF. CDR3 sequence (DNA): TGCAGCGTCGACGGGGGCCCCCAAGAGACCCAGTACTTC. The chain carries TRBV29-1 and TRBJ2-5; TRBD1 or TRBD2 may be the D gene (6 bases each). This CDR3 has 13 residues. V was pared by 6 bases and J by 1 base, with 12 bases between. Germline CDR1 and CDR2: SQVTM and ANQGSEA.

The chain employs TRBV10-2 and TRBJ2-4; D is perhaps TRBD2 (6 bases). The V gene's germline CDR1 is WSHSY and CDR2 SAAADI. Trimming took 4 bases from V and 8 from J, leaving 9 bases between them. CDR3 length: 12 amino acids. CDR3 loop: CASSVGGDIQYF. The CDR3, as DNA: TGCGCCAGCAGTGTCGGAGGGGACATTCAGTACTTC.

The V and J genes are TRBV7-2 and TRBJ2-4, with TRBD1 matching over 12 bases. Germline V gene sequence: CDR1 SGHTA, CDR2 FQGNSA. With V trimmed by 1 base and J by 7 bases, 5 bases remained unmatched. The CDR3 covers 16 residues. The CDR3 loop reads CASSLGGTGGSNIQYF. Here the CDR3 DNA reads TGTGCCAGCAGCTTAGGTGGGACAGGGGGCTCGAACATTCAGTACTTC.

The chain carries TRBV18 and TRBJ2-6, with 10 bases fitting TRBD1. With 4 bases clipped from V and 0 bases from J, the junction kept 6 bases outside the gene matches. The germline V gene has CDR1 KGHSH and CDR2 LQKENI. The length of the CDR3 is 18 residues. The CDR3 DNA follows: TGTGCCAGCTCACTAGGACAGGGGGAAAGCTCTGGGGCCAACGTCCTGACTTTC. This codes for CASSLGQGESSGANVLTF.

The rearrangement uses TRBV27 and TRBJ1-2; D unclear. CDR3 size: 14 residues. Deletions cut 5 bases from V and 2 bases from J, with 12 bases between. The germline V gene has CDR1 MNHEY and CDR2 SMNVEV (reference sequence). The CDR3: CASSRSGNNYGYTF. CDR3 sequence (DNA): TGTGCCAGCAGTCGATCCGGGAACAACTATGGCTACACCTTC.

The J gene is TRBJ2-5, the V gene TRBV5-1; D unclear. The CDR3 sequence is 13 residues long. CDR1 and CDR2 from the germline V gene are SGHRS and YFSETQ. V lost 2 bases, J lost 7 bases, and 12 bases lay in between. CDR3 sequence (DNA): TGCGCCAGCAGCTTTGGTGGGTTAGGGACCCAGTACTTC. It specifies CASSFGGLGTQYF.

This chain connects TRBV6-4 to TRBJ2-3; 11 bases agree with TRBD2. Germline CDR1 is MRHNA and CDR2 is SNTAGT. Trimming cost V 5 bases and J 0 bases; bases outside gene matches: 4. CDR3 length equals 16 residues. CDR3 sequence reads: CASSYLAGGSTDTQYF. Here the CDR3 DNA reads TGTGCCAGCAGTTACCTAGCGGGGGGTAGCACAGATACGCAGTATTTT.

The rearrangement links TRBV29-1 to TRBJ2-7; D not resolved. The CDR3 consists of 14 residues. Deletions cut 6 bases from V and 1 base from J, with 16 bases between. The germline gives CDR1 SQVTM, CDR2 ANQGSEA. For the CDR3, the DNA is TGCAGCGTCTCGTCGTCGTCTAGGTCCTACGAGCAGTACTTC. This codes for CSVSSSSRSYEQYF.

CDR3 loop: CAISESANYGYTF. As DNA, the CDR3 is TGTGCCATCAGTGAGTCGGCCAACTATGGCTACACCTTC. The chain has TRBV10-3 and TRBJ1-2; D unresolved. This CDR3 spans 13 amino acids. Looked up from germline, CDR1 is ENHRY and CDR2 is SYGVKD. Trimming cost V 0 bases and J 2 bases, with 4 bases left between them.

This chain connects TRBV23-1 to TRBJ1-5; D is unresolved. TRBV23-1 is an open reading frame, and its role is uncertain. The CDR3 length is 19 residues. Trimming took 3 bases from V and 2 from J, leaving 23 bases between them. CDR3 nucleotide sequence: TGCGCCAGCAGTCACCCGTTTCCGAGGAGGGAGTGGTGCAATCAGCCCCAGCATTTT. Its translation: CASSHPFPRREWCNQPQHF.

The gene calls are TRBV21-1 and TRBJ1-2; TRBD1 reflects the table's D call only, with no check against the DNA. TRBV21-1 is a documented pseudogene. The CDR3 is 13 residues long. The CDR3 DNA sequence: TGTGCCAGCAGTCTGGCAGGGCGCTATGGCTACACCTTC. Protein product: CASSLAGRYGYTF.